The rows below give T cell receptor beta chains drawn from one sample of a study of blood T cell repertoires in COVID-19. Clones were sequenced by immunoSEQ multiplex PCR, and TCRdb holds only the in-frame ones, with some missing. This table has 300,000 or so clones, about 82% appearing once. Sample: peripheral blood. These receptors originate from a woman in her forties or fifties with acute or convalescent COVID-19. Both conserved end residues are part of each CDR3. Fields, in order: V gene, clone size, D gene, J gene, CDR3 DNA, CDR3 protein. A D gene is named only where the DNA matches it firmly. Clone sizes are given selectively: once, few, many, or a class where the clone is expanded.

TRBV7-6	.	TRBD2	TRBJ2-3	TGTGCCAGCAGCTTAGTATGGGGGGGTAGCACAGATACGCAGTATTTT	CASSLVWGGSTDTQYF
TRBV24-1	.	.	TRBJ2-1	TGTGCCACCAGCTTGGGGGGTCGCGTTGAGCAGTTCTTC	CATSLGGRVEQFF
TRBV3-1/TRBV3-2	.	.	TRBJ2-7	TGTGCCAGCAGCCCCTTGACTGGCTACGAGCAGTACTTC	CASSPLTGYEQYF
TRBV7-2	.	TRBD2	TRBJ2-2	TGTGCCAGCAGCTCTTCTAGCGGGCGGGACACCGGGGAGCTGTTTTTT	CASSSSSGRDTGELFF
TRBV4-3	.	.	TRBJ1-1	TGCGCCAGCAGCCAAGGTTTTCAGTCGGGCACTGAAGCTTTCTTT	CASSQGFQSGTEAFF
TRBV5-1	.	TRBD1	TRBJ1-2	TGCGCCAGCAGCTTGGGGGACAGGGAGGGCTATGGCTACACCTTC	CASSLGDREGYGYTF
TRBV28	.	.	TRBJ2-3	TGTGCCAGCAGCTTTGAGACTAGTCTCTTTGGCACAGATACGCAGTATTTT	CASSFETSLFGTDTQYF
TRBV3-1/TRBV3-2	.	.	TRBJ2-3	TGTGCCAGCAAGACGGCGGGGGCGGCAGATACGCAGTATTTT	CASKTAGAADTQYF
TRBV6-4	.	.	TRBJ1-2	TGTGCCAGCAGTGACTCGGGCAGCACGTCAAATGGCTACACCTTC	CASSDSGSTSNGYTF
TRBV5-4	.	.	TRBJ2-1	TGTGCCAGCAGCTTGCACCTGACAGGATTCAATGAGCAGTTCTTC	CASSLHLTGFNEQFF
TRBV10-2	.	.	TRBJ2-3	TGCGCCAGCGGAGGGGCAGATACGCAGTATTTT	CASGGADTQYF
TRBV7-2	few	.	TRBJ2-7	TGTGCCAGCAGCTTAACAGGGTCACCCTCCTACGAGCAGTACTTC	CASSLTGSPSYEQYF
TRBV6-5	.	.	TRBJ2-1	TGTGCCAGCAATTCCATCCCTGAGGGTAACAATGAGCAGTTCTTC	CASNSIPEGNNEQFF
TRBV6-5	few	.	TRBJ2-7	TGTGCCAGCAGTTACTCGATGGGTCAGGGCATCAACGAGCAGTACTTC	CASSYSMGQGINEQYF
TRBV10-1	.	.	TRBJ2-7	TGCGCCAGCAGTGGGACTTTAGATTACGAGCAGTACTTC	CASSGTLDYEQYF
TRBV19	.	TRBD1	TRBJ2-3	TGTGCCAGTAGTACCCGGGACAGGGCGACAGATACGCAGTATTTT	CASSTRDRATDTQYF
TRBV20-1	few	.	TRBJ2-7	TGCAGTGCTAGTGGGGCCCGGAGGGGGCCTACCTACGAGCAGTACTTC	CSASGARRGPTYEQYF
TRBV5-6	.	TRBD2	TRBJ2-7	TGTGCCAGCAGCGAAACGACTAGCGGGAGGGCCTACGAGCAGTACTTC	CASSETTSGRAYEQYF
TRBV24-1	.	TRBD2	TRBJ2-2	TGTGCCACCAGTGATCCCGTCCTAGCGGGAAGGGCCCCCTTGGGGACCGGGGAGCTGTTTTTT	CATSDPVLAGRAPLGTGELFF
TRBV15	.	.	TRBJ2-7	TGTGCCACCAGCAGAGAGATTACTCGGGGCTACGAGCAGTACTTC	CATSREITRGYEQYF
TRBV9	.	TRBD1	TRBJ1-1	TGTGCCAGCAGCGTCGGGAGGGGGCTCATTAACACTGAAGCTTTCTTT	CASSVGRGLINTEAFF
TRBV19	once	TRBD1	TRBJ1-1	TGTGCCAGTACCAAAGGGACAGGGGGCCACACTGAAGCTTTCTTT	CASTKGTGGHTEAFF
TRBV7-8	.	TRBD1	TRBJ1-1	TGTGCCAGCAGCTTTTTCGGGACAGGGAGCACTGAAGCTTTCTTT	CASSFFGTGSTEAFF
TRBV12-3/TRBV12-4	few	TRBD2	TRBJ2-7	TGTGCCAGCAGGAGACTAGCGAGCTACGAGCAGTACTTC	CASRRLASYEQYF
TRBV5-1	.	TRBD2	TRBJ2-2	TGCGCCAGCACCTCAGCTAGCGGGAGGGAGACCGGGGAGCTGTTTTTT	CASTSASGRETGELFF
TRBV27	.	TRBD1	TRBJ2-7	TGTGCCAGCAGATCGATCGAACAGGGGGCTTACGAGCAGTACTTC	CASRSIEQGAYEQYF
TRBV3-1/TRBV3-2	.	TRBD1	TRBJ1-5	TGTGCCAGCAGCCTTGACAGGGATGGCCAGCCCCAGCATTTT	CASSLDRDGQPQHF
TRBV27	.	.	TRBJ2-3	TGTGCCAGCAGTCCCCGCCAGGGTTCTGATACGCAGTATTTT	CASSPRQGSDTQYF
TRBV9	.	.	TRBJ1-3	TGTGCCAGCAGCGTAGAGGGAGGGGTCGGAAACACCATATATTTT	CASSVEGGVGNTIYF
TRBV7-6	.	TRBD1	TRBJ1-1	TGTGCCAGCAGCCCCAGACAGGGGGAGAACACTGAAGCTTTCTTT	CASSPRQGENTEAFF
TRBV10-2	.	.	TRBJ1-2	TGCGCCAGCAGTGACGCCAGGGTTTTTGGCTACACCTTC	CASSDARVFGYTF
TRBV5-5	once	.	TRBJ1-1	TGTGCCAGCAGCTTGGGGCAGGGGATTGCGTTTAGGGCTTTCTTT	CASSLGQGIAFRAFF
TRBV28	.	.	TRBJ1-5	TGTGCCAGCAGTTTAAATGGGCAGGGTTGGCAGCCCCAGCATTTT	CASSLNGQGWQPQHF
TRBV6-4	.	.	TRBJ2-1	TGTGCCAGCAGTGACGCGGCTAGACGCGATGAGCAGTTCTTC	CASSDAARRDEQFF
TRBV5-1	.	.	TRBJ1-3	TGCGCCAGCAGCTTGGGGCCCAGTGCGGGGAGATATTTT	CASSLGPSAGRYF
TRBV4-2	.	TRBD2	TRBJ2-5	TGTGCCAGCAGCCAAGGTCTCCGCAGCGGCGGGAGGAGTGTCCAGTACTTC	CASSQGLRSGGRSVQYF
TRBV11-2	.	.	TRBJ2-7	TGTGCCAGCAGCCGAACAGACACGGAAGAGCAGTACTTC	CASSRTDTEEQYF
TRBV2	.	.	TRBJ1-6	TGTGCCAGCACAACCACCTATTGGTCACCCCTCCACTTT	CASTTTYWSPLHF
TRBV6-2/TRBV6-3	.	.	TRBJ2-7	TGTGCCAGCAGTTACTTATCTTCGGGGTTTGATGCCTACGAGCAGTACTTC	CASSYLSSGFDAYEQYF
TRBV2	.	.	TRBJ1-1	TGTGCCAGCAGTGAAATAGGGAGCACTGAAGCTTTCTTT	CASSEIGSTEAFF
TRBV27	.	TRBD1	TRBJ1-6	TGTGCCAGCAGTCCAGGGACAGGAGTCAATTCACCCCTCCACTTT	CASSPGTGVNSPLHF
TRBV5-1	.	.	TRBJ1-1	TGCGCCAGCAGTAGGGACTTTAACACTGAAGCTTTCTTT	CASSRDFNTEAFF
TRBV28	.	TRBD1	TRBJ1-1	TGTGCCAGCAGTCTACCTGACAGGGGTGAAGCTTTCTTT	CASSLPDRGEAFF
TRBV24-1	few	TRBD2	TRBJ2-7	TGTGCCACCAGTGATGGTCGGGGGGGAGACTACGAGCAGTACTTC	CATSDGRGGDYEQYF
TRBV5-1	.	TRBD1	TRBJ2-7	TGCGCCAGCAGCCCTGCCCGGGACAGGTATCTTTCTTTTGGCTACGAGCAGTACTTC	CASSPARDRYLSFGYEQYF
TRBV5-1	.	.	TRBJ2-5	TGCGCCAGCAGCTTGAACAGATTCACCCAAGAGACCCAGTACTTC	CASSLNRFTQETQYF
TRBV19	.	.	TRBJ2-1	TGTGCCAGTAGGTCCAGGACTAACCCCGTGGGGGATGAGCAGTTCTTC	CASRSRTNPVGDEQFF
TRBV6-5	.	TRBD1	TRBJ1-1	TGTGCCAGCAATTACAGGGGGTTGAACACTGAAGCTTTCTTT	CASNYRGLNTEAFF